This T cell receptor (beta chain) is drawn from a study of blood T cell repertoires in COVID-19. Here immunoSEQ multiplex PCR was the method, and the copy in TCRdb shows in-frame clones only, minus some. The data contain 150,000 to 200,000 clones, 85% to 90% of them singletons. Germline CDR1 and CDR2: LGHNA and YSLEER. The CDR3 length is 15 residues. V was clipped by 1 base and J by 6 bases; unmatched bases: 0. Sequences were obtained from peripheral blood. This sequence joins TRBV4-3 and TRBJ2-6; 10 bases line up with TRBD1. The clonotype comes from a man between 50 and 59 years old with acute or convalescent COVID-19. DNA for the CDR3: TGCGCCAGCAGCCAAGGACAGGGGGCGGCCAACGTCCTGACTTTC. Amino acids: CASSQGQGAANVLTF.